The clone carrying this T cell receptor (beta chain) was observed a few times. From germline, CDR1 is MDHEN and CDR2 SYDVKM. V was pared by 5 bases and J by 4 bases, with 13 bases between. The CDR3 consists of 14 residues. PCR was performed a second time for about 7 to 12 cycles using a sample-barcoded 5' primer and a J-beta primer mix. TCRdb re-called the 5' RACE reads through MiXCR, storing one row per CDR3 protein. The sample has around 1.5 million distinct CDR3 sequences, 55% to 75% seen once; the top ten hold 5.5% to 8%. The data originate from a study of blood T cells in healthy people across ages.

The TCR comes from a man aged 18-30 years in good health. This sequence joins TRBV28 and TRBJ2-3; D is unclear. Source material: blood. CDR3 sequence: CASSRTTTADTQYF. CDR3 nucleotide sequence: TGTGCCAGCAGTCGCACCACGACGGCAGATACGCAGTATTTT. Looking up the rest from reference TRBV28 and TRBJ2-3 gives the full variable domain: DVKVTQSSRYLVKRTGEKVFLECVQDMDHENMFWYRQDPGLGLRLIYFSYDVKMKEKGDIPEGYSVSREKKERFSLILESASTNQTSMYLCASSRTTTADTQYFGPGTRLTVL.